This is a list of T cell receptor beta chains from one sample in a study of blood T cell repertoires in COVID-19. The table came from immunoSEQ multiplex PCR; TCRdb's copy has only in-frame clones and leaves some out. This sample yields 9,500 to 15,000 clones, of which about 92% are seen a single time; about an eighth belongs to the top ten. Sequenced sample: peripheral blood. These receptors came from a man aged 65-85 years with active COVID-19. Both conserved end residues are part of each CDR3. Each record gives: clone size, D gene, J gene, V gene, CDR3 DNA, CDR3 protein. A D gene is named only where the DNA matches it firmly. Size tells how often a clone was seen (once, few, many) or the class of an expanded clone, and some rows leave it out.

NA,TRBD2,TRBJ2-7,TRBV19,TGTGCCAGTAGTCCAAGGACTAGCGGGAGGTCCTACGAGCAGTACTTC,CASSPRTSGRSYEQYF
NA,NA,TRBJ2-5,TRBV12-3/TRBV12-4,TGTGCCAGCAGTCGTGGGACTCAAGAGACCCAGTACTTC,CASSRGTQETQYF
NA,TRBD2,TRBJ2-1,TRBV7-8,TGTGCCAGCAGCTTAGAGATACGGACTAGCAGAAATGAGCAGTTCTTC,CASSLEIRTSRNEQFF
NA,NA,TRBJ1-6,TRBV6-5,TGTGCCAGCAGTTACCGGGATCCCCTAAATTCACCCCTCCACTTT,CASSYRDPLNSPLHF
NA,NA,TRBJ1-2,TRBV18,TGTGCCAGCTCACCGGAAACAGGGTCCTATGGCTACACCTTC,CASSPETGSYGYTF
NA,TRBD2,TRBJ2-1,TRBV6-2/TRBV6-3,TGTGCCAGCAGTTTCCGCGGGGGGGCCTTATCCTACAATGAGCAGTTCTTC,CASSFRGGALSYNEQFF
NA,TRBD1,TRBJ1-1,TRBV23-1,TGCGCCAGCAGTCACAAATCGGGTCCTCCGGGACAGGGGGCCAATAGGTGGGCTTTCTTT,CASSHKSGPPGQGANRWAFF
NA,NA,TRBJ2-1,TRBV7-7,TGTGCCAGCAGCTTAGGGCTAGCTGATGAGCAGTTCTTC,CASSLGLADEQFF
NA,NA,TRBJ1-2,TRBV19,TGTGCCAGTAGGTACCCCTCGGACACTAACTATGGCTACACCTTC,CASRYPSDTNYGYTF
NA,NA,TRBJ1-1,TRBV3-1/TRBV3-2,TGTGCCAGCAGCCGGGGTGGGGAGAGAGTCACTGAAGCTTTCTTT,CASSRGGERVTEAFF
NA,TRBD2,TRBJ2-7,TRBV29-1,TGCAGCGTTGACGGACTAGCGGGAGTCGAGGAGCAGTACTTC,CSVDGLAGVEEQYF
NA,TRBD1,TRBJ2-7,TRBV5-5,TGTGCCAGCAGCCTAAAGACAGGGGGCGAGCAGTACTTC,CASSLKTGGEQYF
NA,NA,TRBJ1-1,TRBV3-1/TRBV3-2,TGTGCCAGCAGAGTACAGGGCGGCACTGAAGCTTTCTTT,CASRVQGGTEAFF
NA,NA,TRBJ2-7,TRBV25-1,TGTGCCAGCAGTGAATCGATGGGAGACCGGGGCGAGCAGTACTTC,CASSESMGDRGEQYF
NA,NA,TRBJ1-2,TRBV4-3,TGCGCCAGCAGCTACGGGACCGAGGGGAGGTATGGCTACACCTTC,CASSYGTEGRYGYTF
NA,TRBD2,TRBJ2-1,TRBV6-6,TGTGCCAGCAGTCTCCGGACTAGCGGGGGGGTCTCCTACAATGAGCAGTTCTTC,CASSLRTSGGVSYNEQFF
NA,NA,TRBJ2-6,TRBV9,TGTGCCAGCAGCGTAGCTAGGAGTTCTGGGGCCAACGTCCTGACTTTC,CASSVARSSGANVLTF
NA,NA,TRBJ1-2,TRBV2,TGTGCCAGCCGACTTAGGACAACCGGGACACCTTATGGCTACACCTTC,CASRLRTTGTPYGYTF
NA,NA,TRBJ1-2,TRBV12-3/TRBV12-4,TGTGCCAGTCAGGAGGGGTATGGCTACACCTTC,CASQEGYGYTF
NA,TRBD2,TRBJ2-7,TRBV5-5,TGTGCCAGCAGCTCTCGGAGCGGGGGGGACGAGCAGTACTTC,CASSSRSGGDEQYF
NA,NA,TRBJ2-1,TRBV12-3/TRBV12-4,TGTGCCAGCAGTTTCTCCGGGGAGCAGTTCTTC,CASSFSGEQFF
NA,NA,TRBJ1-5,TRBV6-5,TGTGCCAGCGGATACCTTTGGAGGGGAAATCAGCCCCAGCATTTT,CASGYLWRGNQPQHF
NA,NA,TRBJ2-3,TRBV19,TGTGCCAGTAACCGCCGAGAAATAGATACGCAGTATTTT,CASNRREIDTQYF
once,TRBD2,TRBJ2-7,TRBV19,TGTGCCAGTAGTAGTCCAGCGGGAGGGTACGAGCAGTACTTC,CASSSPAGGYEQYF
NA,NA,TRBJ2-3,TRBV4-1,TGCGCCAGCAGCCAAGATCTAGCGACCACAGATACGCAGTATTTT,CASSQDLATTDTQYF
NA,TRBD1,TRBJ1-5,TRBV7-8,TGTGCCAGCAGCTTAACGCTGGCAGGGGGTCAGCCCCAGCATTTT,CASSLTLAGGQPQHF
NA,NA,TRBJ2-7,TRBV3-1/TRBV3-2,TGTGCCAGCTCGGACGGGGAAAGCTACGAGCAGTACTTC,CASSDGESYEQYF
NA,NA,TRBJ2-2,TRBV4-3,TGCGCCAGCAGCGAACTCGGTAACACCGGGGAGCTGTTTTTT,CASSELGNTGELFF
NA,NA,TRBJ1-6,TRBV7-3,TGTGCCAGCAGCTTAACGAGCGGGCAAGCCCTCCACTTT,CASSLTSGQALHF
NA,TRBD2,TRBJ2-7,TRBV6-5,TGTGCCAGCAGTTACATCGGGTTTAGCGGGGCCTACGAGCAGTACTTC,CASSYIGFSGAYEQYF
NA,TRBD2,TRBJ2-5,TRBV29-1,TGCAGCGAGACTAGCGGGGAGTCTGGGAAGACCCAGTACTTC,CSETSGESGKTQYF
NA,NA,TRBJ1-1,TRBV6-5,TGTGCCAGCACCAACAGTTATACTGAAGCTTTCTTT,CASTNSYTEAFF
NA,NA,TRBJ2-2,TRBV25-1,TGTGCCAGCTGGGGGGAGGACTTCAACACCGGGGAGCTGTTTTTT,CASWGEDFNTGELFF
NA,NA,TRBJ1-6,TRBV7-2,TGTGCCAGCAGCTTAGATAGCCGGCCCACGGCCCTCCACTTT,CASSLDSRPTALHF
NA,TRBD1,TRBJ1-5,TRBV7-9,TGTGCCAGCAGCCCTTTGGCCGGGACAGGGGCCAATCAGCCCCAGCATTTT,CASSPLAGTGANQPQHF
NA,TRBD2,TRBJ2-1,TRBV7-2,TGTGCCAGCAGCCCGACACTAGCGGGGGGAAGTGAGCAGTTCTTC,CASSPTLAGGSEQFF
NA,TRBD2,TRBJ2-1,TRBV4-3,TGCGCCAGCAGCCAACTAGCGGGGGCGTACAATGAGCAGTTCTTC,CASSQLAGAYNEQFF
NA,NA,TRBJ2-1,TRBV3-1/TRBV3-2,TGTGCCAGCAGCCAAGCAAGTAGTGGTGAGCAGTTCTTC,CASSQASSGEQFF
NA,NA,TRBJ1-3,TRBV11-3,TGTGCCAGTCGACAGAGCACTGGAAACACCATATATTTT,CASRQSTGNTIYF
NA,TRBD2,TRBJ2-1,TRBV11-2,TGTGCCAGCAGCATATTGACTAGCGGGTTTTACAATGAGCAGTTCTTC,CASSILTSGFYNEQFF